This TCR beta chain derives from a study of shared clonotypes between healthy human individuals. About the study: For every donor, three CD4 naive, three CD4 memory, two CD8 naive and one CD8 memory plates were used.

Measured with immunoSEQ multiplex PCR; TCRdb has only the in-frame clones, and not every one. The data hold approximately 2.5 million clones, with under 95% observed a single time. In the case of this clone: Its antigen is currently unknown.

Overall study results and limits: Larger estimated richness was generally seen in naive subsets than in memory subsets.

The source is a man between 18 and 29 years old in good health. Some clones in this sample may be carry-over from other donors' samples. Sequenced material: naive CD4+ T cells from PBMCs. Subset noted: CD45RA+ positively selected.

The CDR3 bases are TGTGCCAGCAGTGATCACGCTCATAGCACTGAAGCTTTCTTT. As protein: CASSDHAHSTEAFF. V and J are TRBV6-1 and TRBJ1-1; D not certain. This CDR3 spans 14 amino acids. V was pared by 3 bases and J by 4 bases, with 12 bases between. Germline V gene sequence: CDR1 MNHNS, CDR2 SASEGT.